The 23 T cell receptor beta chains below all came from one sample that was sequenced in a study of blood T cell repertoires in COVID-19. The protocol was immunoSEQ multiplex PCR, while the TCRdb copy is restricted to in-frame clones and leaves out a portion. Seen here are tens of thousands of clones, 86% observed once, and the top ten hold around 4%. The source material was peripheral blood. The receptor set was obtained from a man aged 80 or over with active COVID-19.

The chain joins TRBV3-1 (or the pseudogene TRBV3-2) to TRBJ1-1; the D is unclear. CDR1 is LGHDT, CDR2 YNNKEL, per germline (reference sequence). V was clipped by 1 base and J by 7 bases, with 10 bases between them. The CDR3 length is 13 residues. In nucleotides, the CDR3 is TGTGCCAGCAGCCAAGGGGCTCTCAATGAAGCTTTCTTT. It translates to CASSQGALNEAFF.

This clone was seen once. This rearrangement joins TRBV6-1 to TRBJ2-7, with 7 bases fitting TRBD2. The V gene end was trimmed by 3 bases and the J gene end by 1 base; junction bases not matched to a gene: 9. Germline-derived CDR1 and CDR2 are MNHNS and SASEGT. The CDR3 consists of 16 residues. As DNA, the CDR3 is TGTGCCAGCAGTGAGGCGCTTGGGGGGGTTTCCTACGAGCAGTACTTC. This codes for CASSEALGGVSYEQYF.

This clone was counted between two and nine times. This rearrangement joins TRBV2 to TRBJ2-1; possibly TRBD2 for D (7 bases). V was clipped by 5 bases and J by 7 bases, with 15 bases between them. CDR1 is SNHLY and CDR2 is FYNNEI in the germline V gene. The CDR3 spans 14 residues. The CDR3 sequence is CASSWEGGKNEQFF. CDR3 DNA: TGTGCCAGCAGTTGGGAGGGGGGTAAGAATGAGCAGTTCTTC. Full variable domain (outside the CDR3, taken from reference TRBV2 and TRBJ2-1): EPEVTQTPSHQVTQMGQEVILRCVPISNHLYFYWYRQILGQKVEFLVSFYNNEISEKSEIFDDQFSVERPDGSNFTLKIRSTKLEDSAMYFCASSWEGGKNEQFFGPGTRLTVL.

The chain employs TRBV5-4 and TRBJ2-5, with TRBD1 matching 9 bases. The CDR3 extends over 15 amino acids. The trim removed 0 bases at V and 5 bases at J, leaving 5 bases unmatched. Germline CDR1 is SGHNT and CDR2 is YYREEE (reference sequence). CDR3 sequence: CASSLAGQGGETQYF. The CDR3 nucleotides are TGTGCCAGCAGCTTGGCGGGACAGGGAGGGGAGACCCAGTACTTC.

The chain combines TRBV28 with TRBJ2-7, with D possibly being TRBD2 (6 bases). Looked up from germline, CDR1 is MDHEN and CDR2 is SYDVKM. The CDR3 spans 13 residues. V lost 6 bases, J lost 4 bases, and 13 bases lay in between. CDR3 protein: CASREGAVYEQYF. The DNA for the CDR3 is TGTGCCAGCAGGGAGGGCGCGGTATACGAGCAGTACTTC.

J is TRBJ1-4 and V is TRBV5-4, with TRBD1 matching over 8 bases. Looked up from germline, CDR1 is SGHNT and CDR2 is YYREEE (reference sequence). This CDR3 is 16 amino acids long. V was clipped by 4 bases and J by 4 bases; unmatched bases: 9. Here the CDR3 reads CASSQGQAVVNEKLFF. In DNA form, the CDR3 reads TGTGCCAGCAGCCAGGGACAGGCGGTGGTTAATGAAAAACTGTTTTTT.

The rearrangement links TRBV12-3 or TRBV12-4 to TRBJ1-2; the D is unclear. The V and J ends lost 4 bases and 0 bases respectively, with 6 bases between them. The CDR3 covers 13 residues. The CDR3 nucleotides are TGTGCCAGCAGTTCCCTCCCTAACTATGGCTACACCTTC. This gives the protein CASSSLPNYGYTF.

This chain links TRBV5-1 with TRBJ1-1; TRBD1 is a possible D gene (6 bases). From germline, CDR1 is SGHRS and CDR2 YFSETQ. CDR3 length: 14 amino acids. V lost 0 bases and J lost 0, with 6 bases in between. The CDR3 bases are TGCGCCAGCAGCTTGGGGACAGTGAACACTGAAGCTTTCTTT. Encoded protein: CASSLGTVNTEAFF.

The chain links TRBV6-2 or TRBV6-3 to TRBJ2-1, with D possibly TRBD2 on 5 matching bases. The CDR3 loop spans 17 amino acids. Germline loops: CDR1 MNHEY, CDR2 SVGEGT. V was clipped by 4 bases and J by 4 bases, with 20 bases between them. In nucleotides, the CDR3 is TGTGCCAGCAGTTGGAGGTTTCTAAGGACGTCTTACAATGAGCAGTTCTTC. This sequence encodes CASSWRFLRTSYNEQFF.

This chain's CDR3 is CASSIAGVPPQFF. The CDR3 region has the DNA TGTGCCAGTAGTATAGCGGGGGTACCCCCGCAGTTCTTC. The chain has TRBV19 and TRBJ2-1; a possible D gene is TRBD2 (6 bases). V was cut by 1 base and J by 12 bases, with 13 bases left in between. Germline V lookup: CDR1 LNHDA, CDR2 SQIVND (reference sequence). This CDR3 contains 13 residues.

This chain connects TRBV7-2 to TRBJ2-5; 7 nucleotides match TRBD2. There are 15 residues in the CDR3. V was clipped by 3 bases and J by 4 bases; unmatched bases: 8. Germline-derived CDR1 and CDR2 are SGHTA and FQGNSA. The CDR3 protein is CASSFVPGGRETQYF. The CDR3 DNA reads TGTGCCAGCAGCTTTGTCCCCGGCGGGAGAGAGACCCAGTACTTC.

As to this clone: The conserved phenylalanine or tryptophan normally closing the CDR3 is absent here, so this likely arose from a read error. No DNA is shown, since the ends of the CDR3 on it are uncertain; the CDR3 is the one TCRdb lists. The chain joins TRBV7-8 to TRBJ1-2; the table's D call, TRBD1, was not checked against the DNA. A total of 15 residues make up the CDR3, ends included. CDR1 SGHVS and CDR2 FQNEAQ come from the germline V gene. The CDR3 sequence is CASSPRGDGTDFSFL.

This clone was counted once. The J gene is TRBJ2-5, the V gene TRBV10-3, with D uncertain. Germline V gene sequence: CDR1 ENHRY, CDR2 SYGVKD. CDR3 size: 15 residues. Trimming pared 2 bases from V and 0 bases from J, leaving 10 bases between. Here the CDR3 reads CAISEGPGNQETQYF. The CDR3 DNA follows: TGTGCCATCAGTGAGGGGCCTGGTAACCAAGAGACCCAGTACTTC.

The V gene is TRBV5-4, the J gene TRBJ1-2; 10 nucleotides agree with TRBD1. Trimming cost V 0 bases and J 7 bases; bases outside gene matches: 12. CDR1 is SGHNT, CDR2 YYREEE, per germline (reference sequence). This CDR3 spans 17 amino acids. CDR3 nucleotides: TGTGCCAGCAGCTTGGCCGGGACAGGGGTCCCCCCTCTTGGCTACACCTTC. Translation gives CASSLAGTGVPPLGYTF.

This clone has a single count. V gene TRBV7-8 combines with J gene TRBJ2-5, with 14 positions matching TRBD2. The CDR3 consists of 16 residues. Germline V gene lookup returns CDR1 SGHVS and CDR2 FQNEAQ. The trim removed 5 bases at V and 7 bases at J, leaving 9 bases unmatched. CDR3 sequence reads: CASSRGGLAGEGTQYF. The CDR3 nucleotides are TGTGCCAGCAGCCGGGGGGGACTAGCGGGAGAAGGGACCCAGTACTTC.

This rearrangement joins TRBV6-4 to TRBJ2-3; a weak D match, TRBD1 (6 bases). The CDR3 is 16 residues long. In germline, CDR1 is MRHNA, CDR2 SNTAGT. With 2 bases removed from V and 2 bases from J, the gap between germline ends came to 14 bases. CDR3 sequence: CASSDAGAGNTDTQYF. For the CDR3, the DNA is TGTGCCAGCAGTGACGCAGGGGCCGGTAACACAGATACGCAGTATTTT.

This clone appeared a few times. V and J are TRBV28 and TRBJ2-7; 9 bases map to TRBD1. This CDR3 contains 13 residues. V was pared by 5 bases and J by 5 bases, with 4 bases of the junction left unmatched. CDR1 MDHEN and CDR2 SYDVKM come from the germline V gene. This CDR3 is CASSATGGNEQYF. CDR3 sequence (DNA): TGTGCCAGCAGTGCGACAGGGGGTAACGAGCAGTACTTC.

J is TRBJ2-7 and V is TRBV9, with D possibly matching TRBD2 (6 bases). Germline-derived CDR1 and CDR2 are SGDLS and YYNGEE. CDR3 length equals 14 residues. Trimming removed 3 bases from V and 0 bases from J, with 10 bases in between. The CDR3 coding sequence is TGTGCCAGCAGCGAAGGGGACTCCTCCTACGAGCAGTACTTC. Translation: CASSEGDSSYEQYF.

The chain employs TRBV7-2 and TRBJ2-1, with unresolved D. Looked up from germline, CDR1 is SGHTA and CDR2 is FQGNSA. Trimming pared 4 bases from V and 8 bases from J, leaving 15 bases between. This CDR3 has 14 residues. In DNA, the CDR3 is TGTGCCAGCAGCTCCTTAGATTCATTGGATGAGCAGTTCTTC. Its protein is CASSSLDSLDEQFF.

This clone was seen more than once but under ten times. This chain links TRBV7-2 with TRBJ1-4, with 9 bases that match TRBD1. The CDR3 loop spans 15 amino acids. Germline loops: CDR1 SGHTA, CDR2 FQGNSA. V trimming: 6 bases; J trimming: 8 bases; junction bases outside the gene matches: 10. The CDR3: CASSSQQGAGEKLFF. CDR3 sequence (DNA): TGTGCCAGCAGTTCCCAACAGGGGGCAGGGGAAAAACTGTTTTTT. The full variable domain, rest sourced from reference TRBV7-2 and TRBJ1-4, is GAGVSQSPSNKVTEKGKDVELRCDPISGHTALYWYRQSLGQGLEFLIYFQGNSAPDKSGLPSDRFSAERTGGSVSTLTIQRTQQEDSAVYLCASSSQQGAGEKLFFGSGTQLSVL.

CDR3 sequence (DNA): TGTGCCAGCAGGGACTACTACAATGAGCAGTTCTTC. This codes for CASRDYYNEQFF. The chain is built from TRBV19 and TRBJ2-1; 7 positions match TRBD2. The length of the CDR3 is 12 residues. Germline values: CDR1 LNHDA, CDR2 SQIVND (reference sequence). The trim removed 9 bases at V and 3 bases at J, leaving 2 bases unmatched. Full variable domain (remainder filled in from reference TRBV19 and TRBJ2-1): DGGITQSPKYLFRKEGQNVTLSCEQNLNHDAMYWYRQDPGQGLRLIYYSQIVNDFQKGDIAEGYSVSREKKESFPLTVTSAQKNPTAFYLCASRDYYNEQFFGPGTRLTVL.

J is TRBJ2-6 and V is TRBV19, with 7 bases identical to TRBD1. Per germline, CDR1 LNHDA and CDR2 SQIVND (reference sequence). J lost 5 bases, V lost 5 bases, and 12 bases had no gene match. The CDR3 runs to 17 residues. As DNA, the CDR3 is TGTGCCAGTAGTCCACGGACAGGACTGAGCTGGGCCAACGTCCTGACTTTC. It translates to CASSPRTGLSWANVLTF.

This rearrangement joins TRBV19 to TRBJ2-1, with 7 bases aligning to TRBD1. The V and J ends lost 5 bases and 3 bases, in that order; junction bases with no gene match: 4. The CDR3 is 14 residues long. Germline V lookup: CDR1 LNHDA, CDR2 SQIVND (reference sequence). CDR3 region: CASSDGTVYNEQFF. The CDR3 nucleotides are TGTGCCAGTAGTGATGGGACAGTCTACAATGAGCAGTTCTTC.